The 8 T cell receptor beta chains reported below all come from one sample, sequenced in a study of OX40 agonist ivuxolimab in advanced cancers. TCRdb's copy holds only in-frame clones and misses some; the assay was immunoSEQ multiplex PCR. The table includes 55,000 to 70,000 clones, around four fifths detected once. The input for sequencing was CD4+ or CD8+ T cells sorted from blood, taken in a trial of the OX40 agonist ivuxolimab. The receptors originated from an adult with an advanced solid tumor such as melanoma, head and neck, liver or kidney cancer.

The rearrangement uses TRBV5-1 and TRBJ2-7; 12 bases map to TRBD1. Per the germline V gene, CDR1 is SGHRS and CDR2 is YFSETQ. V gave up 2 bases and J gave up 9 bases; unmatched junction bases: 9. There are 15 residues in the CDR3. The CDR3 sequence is CASSLTGTGGIGQYF. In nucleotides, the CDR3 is TGCGCCAGCAGCTTAACCGGGACAGGGGGCATCGGGCAGTACTTC.

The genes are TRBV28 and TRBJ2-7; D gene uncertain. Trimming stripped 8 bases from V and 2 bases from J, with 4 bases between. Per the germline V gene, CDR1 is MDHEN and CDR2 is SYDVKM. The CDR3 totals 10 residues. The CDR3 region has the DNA TGTGCCAGCGGCGCCTACGAGCAGTACTTC. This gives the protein CASGAYEQYF.

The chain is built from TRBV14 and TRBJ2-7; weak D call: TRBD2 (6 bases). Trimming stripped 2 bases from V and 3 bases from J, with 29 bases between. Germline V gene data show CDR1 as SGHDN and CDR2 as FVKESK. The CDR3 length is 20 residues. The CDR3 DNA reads TGTGCCAGCAGCCAATTCGATCGGGGTGGGCCCACGGGAGTTCTCTACGAGCAGTACTTC. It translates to CASSQFDRGGPTGVLYEQYF.

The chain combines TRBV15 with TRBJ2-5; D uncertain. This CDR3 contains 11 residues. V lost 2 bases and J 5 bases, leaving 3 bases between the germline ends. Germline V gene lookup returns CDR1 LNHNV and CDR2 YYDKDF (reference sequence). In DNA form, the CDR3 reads TGTGCCACCAGCAGACTGGAGACCCAGTACTTC. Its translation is CATSRLETQYF.

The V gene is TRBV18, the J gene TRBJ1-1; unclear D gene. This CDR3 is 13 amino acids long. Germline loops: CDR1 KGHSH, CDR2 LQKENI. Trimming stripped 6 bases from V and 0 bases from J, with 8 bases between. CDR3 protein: CASSSTMNTEAFF. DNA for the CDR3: TGTGCCAGCTCCTCCACGATGAACACTGAAGCTTTCTTT. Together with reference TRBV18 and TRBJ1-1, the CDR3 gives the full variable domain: NAGVMQNPRHLVRRRGQEARLRCSPMKGHSHVYWYRQLPEEGLKFMVYLQKENIIDESGMPKERFSAEFPKEGPSILRIQQVVRGDSAAYFCASSSTMNTEAFFGQGTRLTVV.

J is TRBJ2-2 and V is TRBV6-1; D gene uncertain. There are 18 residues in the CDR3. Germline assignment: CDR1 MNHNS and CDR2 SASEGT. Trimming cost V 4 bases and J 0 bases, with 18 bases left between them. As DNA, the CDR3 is TGTGCCAGCAGTGCCATCTCCGGGTGGAACGCGAACACCGGGGAGCTGTTTTTT. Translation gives CASSAISGWNANTGELFF.

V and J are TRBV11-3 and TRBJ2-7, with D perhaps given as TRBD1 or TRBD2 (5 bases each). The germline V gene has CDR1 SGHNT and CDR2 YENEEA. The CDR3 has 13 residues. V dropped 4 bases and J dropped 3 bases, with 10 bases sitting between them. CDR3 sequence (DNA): TGTGCCAGCAGCTCACGGGACGTCTACGAGCAGTACTTC. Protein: CASSSRDVYEQYF.

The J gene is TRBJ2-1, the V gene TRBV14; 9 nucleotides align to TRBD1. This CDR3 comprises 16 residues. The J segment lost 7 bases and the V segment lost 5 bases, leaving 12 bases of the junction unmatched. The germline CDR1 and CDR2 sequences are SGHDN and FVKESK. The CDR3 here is CASSARGTGLRNEQFF. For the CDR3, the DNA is TGTGCCAGCAGCGCCCGGGGGACAGGGTTGAGGAATGAGCAGTTCTTC.